One and the same sample provided the 18 T cell receptor beta chains below, sequenced in a study of shared clonotypes between healthy human individuals. Clones were sequenced by immunoSEQ multiplex PCR, and TCRdb holds only the in-frame ones, with some missing. Among about 1 million clones listed, roughly 70% were seen once. Sequenced sample: memory CD4+ T cells sorted from blood. As for subset: CD45RA-negative fraction. These receptor sequences come from a man younger than 35 in good health.

J is TRBJ2-7 and V is TRBV15, with D perhaps matching TRBD1 (5 bases). Germline loops: CDR1 LNHNV, CDR2 YYDKDF (reference sequence). The CDR3 covers 15 residues. Trimming stripped 5 bases from V and 0 bases from J, with 14 bases between. The chain's CDR3 is CATSQGAYSSYEQYF. The CDR3 DNA is TGTGCCACCAGCCAAGGGGCCTACAGCTCCTACGAGCAGTACTTC.

The chain couples TRBV14 to TRBJ1-4; 7 bases are a match to TRBD1. The germline CDR1 and CDR2 sequences are SGHDN and FVKESK. J was trimmed by 8 bases and V by 4 bases; bases with no gene match: 7. The length of the CDR3 is 14 residues. CDR3 bases: TGTGCCAGCAGCCTTTCAGGGGGGCCGGAAAAACTGTTTTTT. Amino acid sequence: CASSLSGGPEKLFF.

This chain uses TRBV7-8 with TRBJ2-5; the D is unclear. Trimming took 5 bases from V and 5 from J, leaving 12 bases between them. CDR3 length equals 13 residues. Germline CDR1 reads SGHVS; CDR2 reads FQNEAQ. In DNA, the CDR3 is TGTGCCAGCAGCCCAACGGGTGGCGAGACCCAGTACTTC. As protein: CASSPTGGETQYF.

As DNA, the CDR3 is TGTGCCTGCCGGGACCCCAAAAATCTCCACGAGCAGTACTTC. Amino acid sequence: CACRDPKNLHEQYF. The gene calls are TRBV30 and TRBJ2-7; tentatively, D is TRBD1 or TRBD2 (5 bases each). V lost 6 bases and J 5 bases, leaving 20 bases between the germline ends. Per germline, CDR1 GTSNPN and CDR2 SVGIG (reference sequence). The CDR3 extends over 14 amino acids.

The chain couples TRBV30 to TRBJ2-5; perhaps TRBD1 as D (5 bases). Germline-derived CDR1 and CDR2 are GTSNPN and SVGIG (reference sequence). The CDR3 has 15 residues. Between the trimmed V and J ends, which lost 2 bases and 2 bases, there was a span of 15 bases. CDR3 sequence (DNA): TGTGCCTGGAGTCGCAGGGTGGTGGGACAAGAGACCCAGTACTTC. It is translated as CAWSRRVVGQETQYF.

This clone appeared a single time. Other DNA sequences from this sample encode an identical CDR3 as well. The chain combines TRBV18 with TRBJ1-1, with 8 bases aligning to TRBD1. The CDR3 length is 15 residues. Per the germline V gene, CDR1 is KGHSH and CDR2 is LQKENI. V lost 4 bases to trimming and J lost 1 base; unmatched junction nucleotides: 5. The CDR3 nucleotides are TGTGCCAGCTCACTATCAGGACAGGGGAACACTGAAGCTTTCTTT. Protein product: CASSLSGQGNTEAFF. The entire variable domain, with the rest obtained from reference TRBV18 and TRBJ1-1, is as follows: NAGVMQNPRHLVRRRGQEARLRCSPMKGHSHVYWYRQLPEEGLKFMVYLQKENIIDESGMPKERFSAEFPKEGPSILRIQQVVRGDSAAYFCASSLSGQGNTEAFFGQGTRLTVV.

The chain's CDR3 is CASSPGQPLNQPQHF. The DNA of the CDR3 is TGTGCCAGCTCACCAGGGCAGCCACTCAATCAGCCCCAGCATTTT. This chain uses TRBV18 with TRBJ1-5; no clear D. The germline V gene encodes CDR1 KGHSH and CDR2 LQKENI. The CDR3 covers 15 residues. V gave up 2 bases and J gave up 3 bases, with 11 bases separating them.

This rearrangement joins TRBV6-5 to TRBJ1-6, with TRBD1 matching 10 bases. V gave up 5 bases and J gave up 5 bases; unmatched junction bases: 3. The CDR3 has 15 amino acids. Looked up from germline, CDR1 is MNHEY and CDR2 is SVGAGI. The CDR3 nucleotides read TGTGCCAGCAGTACGACAGGGGGCAATAATTCACCCCTCCACTTT. It translates to CASSTTGGNNSPLHF.

The chain has TRBV5-1 and TRBJ2-5; D gene uncertain. The DNA end favors TRBJ2-7, so the J call may be wrong. CDR3 length: 14 residues. CDR1 SGHRS and CDR2 YFSETQ come from the germline V gene. Here the CDR3 reads CASSLGQETYEQYF. Written as DNA, the CDR3 is TGCGCCAGCAGCTTGGGGCAGGAGACCTACGAGCAGTACTTC.

This chain uses TRBV7-2 with TRBJ1-4; the match to TRBD1 covers 8 bases. From germline, CDR1 is SGHTA and CDR2 FQGNSA. The J segment lost 7 bases and the V segment lost 3 bases, leaving 7 bases of the junction unmatched. There are 15 residues in the CDR3. This CDR3 reads CASSFVRRGPEKLFF. The CDR3 nucleotides are TGTGCCAGCAGCTTTGTCCGCAGGGGGCCTGAAAAACTGTTTTTT.

The rearrangement links TRBV14 to TRBJ1-1, with 9 nucleotides matching TRBD1. This CDR3 spans 15 amino acids. Germline loops: CDR1 SGHDN, CDR2 FVKESK. Trimming at V came to 1 base and at J to 10 bases, leaving 10 bases not matched to a gene. For the CDR3, the DNA is TGTGCCAGCAGCCAAGTTCCGGGACAGGGTACAGGAGCTTTCTTT. Translating gives CASSQVPGQGTGAFF.

On this clone itself: The sample contains more than one DNA sequence encoding this CDR3. The gene calls are TRBV6-1 and TRBJ1-2; 9 nucleotides match TRBD1. CDR1 is MNHNS, CDR2 SASEGT, per germline. The V segment lost 4 bases and the J segment 4 bases; nucleotides outside the gene matches: 7. The CDR3 is 15 amino acids. Here the CDR3 DNA reads TGTGCCAGCAGTGCACCCGACAGGGGGTTCTATGGCTACACCTTC. This sequence encodes CASSAPDRGFYGYTF.

V is TRBV30 and J is TRBJ2-1, with TRBD2 matching 8 bases. Germline CDR1 reads GTSNPN; CDR2 reads SVGIG (reference sequence). The CDR3 runs 17 residues. V trimming: 0 bases; J trimming: 1 base; junction bases outside the gene matches: 8. CDR3 amino acids: CAWSVDRTSLSYNEQFF. CDR3 bases: TGTGCCTGGAGTGTAGACCGGACTAGCTTGTCCTACAATGAGCAGTTCTTC.

CDR3 bases: TGTGCCTGGGGGGGCGGACTAGCGACCGGGGAGCTGTTTTTT. Translating gives CAWGGGLATGELFF. V is TRBV30 and J is TRBJ2-2, with 9 bases matching TRBD2. J was trimmed by 5 bases and V by 5 bases; bases with no gene match: 6. Looked up from germline, CDR1 is GTSNPN and CDR2 is SVGIG (reference sequence). The CDR3 is 14 residues long.

J is TRBJ2-3 and V is TRBV2; the D gene is possibly TRBD1 (6 bases). V was shortened by 6 bases and J by 3 bases, with 10 bases between the two germline ends. The CDR3 consists of 13 residues. Germline V lookup: CDR1 SNHLY, CDR2 FYNNEI. The CDR3 protein is CASRDTGTDTQYF. The CDR3 bases are TGTGCCAGCAGAGACACAGGGACAGATACGCAGTATTTT.

This clone appeared many times. The chain combines TRBV28 with TRBJ2-5; 7 bases align to TRBD1. With 5 bases clipped from V and 2 bases from J, the junction kept 8 bases outside the gene matches. CDR1 is MDHEN, CDR2 SYDVKM, per germline. This CDR3 comprises 15 residues. CDR3 residues: CASSRDRQTQETQYF. CDR3 coding DNA: TGTGCCAGCAGTAGGGACAGACAGACTCAAGAGACCCAGTACTTC.

This rearrangement joins TRBV18 to TRBJ2-1, with 7 bases matching TRBD1. The CDR3 is 15 amino acids. Germline V CDR1 and CDR2: KGHSH, LQKENI. The V and J ends lost 4 bases and 5 bases, in that order; junction bases with no gene match: 8. The CDR3 DNA is TGTGCCAGCTCACTGGGAAGGGGGCTAAACAATGAGCAGTTCTTC. This codes for CASSLGRGLNNEQFF. Supplemented by reference TRBV18 and TRBJ2-1, the full variable domain reads NAGVMQNPRHLVRRRGQEARLRCSPMKGHSHVYWYRQLPEEGLKFMVYLQKENIIDESGMPKERFSAEFPKEGPSILRIQQVVRGDSAAYFCASSLGRGLNNEQFFGPGTRLTVL.

The CDR3 sequence: CASSFGPLSQGVHEQYF. The DNA for the CDR3 is TGTGCCAGTAGTTTCGGACCACTATCCCAGGGAGTTCACGAGCAGTACTTC. The V call is TRBV19, the J call TRBJ2-7; the D gene could be TRBD1 or TRBD2 (5 bases each). Trimming shortened V by 5 bases and J by 5 bases, and 25 bases separated the two germline ends. The CDR3 extends over 17 amino acids. CDR1 and CDR2 (germline): LNHDA, SQIVND (reference sequence).